The 13 T cell receptor beta chains presented below share a single source sample, sequenced in a study of CD8+CD57+ T cells in acquired aplastic anemia. Genomic DNA templated the TCR beta VDJ and CDR3 profiling. TCRdb re-called the reads with MiXCR, one entry per CDR3 protein. The table records 150,000 to 200,000 distinct CDR3 sequences, 50% to 75% of them present only once. Sequences were obtained from sorted CD4+, CD8+, or CD8+CD57+ T cells (not recorded which) from PBMCs. The receptors stem from a human donor with severe aplastic anemia or a healthy control (not recorded which).

Notes on this clonotype: A read error may explain this, as a much larger clone is one base away. The CDR3 does not close with the conserved phenylalanine or tryptophan, likely indicating a read error. The V and J genes are TRBV12-3 or TRBV12-4 and TRBJ2-7, with D possibly matching TRBD2 (7 bases). There are 16 residues in the CDR3. Deletions cut 3 bases from V and 3 bases from J, with 18 bases between. The CDR3 DNA sequence: TGTGCCAGCAGTTTGGGGGGGCGAGGTTTCTTCTACGAGCAGTACTCC. This translates into CASSLGGRGFFYEQYS.

This clonotype was counted only a few times. This chain connects TRBV29-1 to TRBJ2-7; 8 nucleotides align to TRBD1. CDR1 and CDR2 from the germline V gene are SQVTM and ANQGSEA. CDR3 size: 13 residues. With 8 bases clipped from V and 2 bases from J, the junction kept 8 bases outside the gene matches. The DNA of the CDR3 is TGCAGCTTCGGGGACAGGTTCCCCTACGAGCAGTACTTC. Translation: CSFGDRFPYEQYF.

This clonotype has more than one count but fewer than ten. The chain employs TRBV2 and TRBJ1-5; D ambiguous. Germline-derived CDR1 and CDR2 are SNHLY and FYNNEI. CDR3 length equals 13 residues. The V gene lost 8 bases and the J gene lost 0 bases, with 8 bases spanning the gap. In DNA form, the CDR3 reads TGTGCCAGCCGTCGAGATAGCAATCAGCCCCAGCATTTT. Translated, it gives CASRRDSNQPQHF.

Worth noting for this clonotype: The junction does not match germline at one end; this may be a read error. The rearrangement links TRBV5-1 to TRBJ1-1, with D possibly TRBD1 on 5 matching bases. The CDR3 is 13 residues long. In germline, CDR1 is SGHRS, CDR2 YFSETQ. The CDR3 loop is CASSFGGETEAFF. The CDR3 coding sequence is TGCGCAAGCAGCTTTGGGGGGGAGACTGAAGCTTTCTTT.

V and J are TRBV2 and TRBJ1-1; a possible D gene is TRBD1 (5 bases). With 8 bases removed from V and 0 bases from J, the gap between germline ends came to 22 bases. Germline V gives CDR1 SNHLY, CDR2 FYNNEI. The length of the CDR3 is 17 residues. The DNA for the CDR3 is TGTGCCAGCTACGTTTTAAGGGGCCTCAATATGAACACTGAAGCTTTCTTT. Its protein is CASYVLRGLNMNTEAFF.

This clonotype was detected only a few times. Written as DNA, the CDR3 is TGTGCCAGTAGTTCCGGGACAGGGACCTACGAGCAGTACTTC. Translating gives CASSSGTGTYEQYF. The chain joins TRBV19 to TRBJ2-7, with 9 bases lining up with TRBD1. Germline CDR1 reads LNHDA; CDR2 reads SQIVND (reference sequence). The V segment lost 5 bases and the J segment 2 bases; nucleotides outside the gene matches: 4. There are 14 residues in the CDR3.

This clonotype was seen only a few times. V is TRBV4-2 and J is TRBJ2-7; D remains ambiguous. Germline V lookup: CDR1 LGHNA, CDR2 YNFKEQ. This CDR3 is built from 13 residues. Trimming stripped 1 base from V and 11 bases from J, with 15 bases between. The chain's CDR3 is CASSQGLKEQEYF. As DNA, the CDR3 is TGTGCCAGCAGCCAAGGCCTAAAGGAACAAGAGTACTTC.

CDR3 sequence: CATSDPGGTMRDEQYF. CDR3 nucleotides: TGTGCCACCAGTGATCCTGGGGGGACCATGAGGGACGAGCAGTACTTC. The chain combines TRBV24-1 with TRBJ2-7; D possibly corresponds to TRBD2 (6 bases). Germline CDR1 reads KGHDR; CDR2 reads SFDVKD. This CDR3 is built from 16 residues. Between the trimmed V and J ends, which lost 3 bases and 5 bases, there was a span of 19 bases.

The rearrangement links TRBV25-1 to TRBJ2-5; TRBD1 agrees at 8 bases. Unmatched junction bases numbered 5, after V lost 5 bases and J lost 3 bases. This CDR3 comprises 14 residues. Germline values: CDR1 MGHDK, CDR2 SYGVNS. CDR3 residues: CASSSTGGEETQYF. The CDR3 DNA reads as TGTGCCAGCAGTTCTACAGGGGGTGAAGAGACCCAGTACTTC.

V usage is TRBV6-1 and J usage is TRBJ2-3, with TRBD1 matching 7 bases. CDR1 MNHNS and CDR2 SASEGT come from the germline V gene. V lost 4 bases to trimming and J lost 1 base; unmatched junction nucleotides: 11. CDR3 length: 17 residues. Here the CDR3 reads CASSVPFRTGGTDTQYF. CDR3 coding DNA: TGTGCCAGCAGTGTCCCCTTCAGGACAGGTGGCACAGATACGCAGTATTTT.

The gene calls are TRBV7-2 and TRBJ2-5, with TRBD1 as a possible D gene (6 bases). V was shortened by 5 bases and J by 5 bases, with 15 bases between the two germline ends. This CDR3 region has 14 residues. Germline V gives CDR1 SGHTA, CDR2 FQGNSA. CDR3 nucleotides: TGTGCCAGCAGCGTACCTGGGACATTGGAGACCCAGTACTTC. It specifies CASSVPGTLETQYF.

This clonotype showed up just a few times. J is TRBJ2-3 and V is TRBV7-2, with 9 bases identical to TRBD2. Unmatched junction bases numbered 17, after V lost 5 bases and J lost 2 bases. The CDR3 has 19 residues. Germline V gives CDR1 SGHTA, CDR2 FQGNSA. CDR3 nucleotide sequence: TGTGCCAGCAGCCTCGTGGGTTTGGCGGGGGGGCTCAACACAGATACGCAGTATTTT. Protein product: CASSLVGLAGGLNTDTQYF.

The rearrangement links TRBV20-1 to TRBJ1-1, with 8 bases lining up with TRBD1. J gave up 3 bases and V 4 bases, and 7 bases lay outside the gene matches. The CDR3 runs 14 residues. Germline V gene data show CDR1 as DFQATT and CDR2 as SNEGSKA (reference sequence). CDR3 residues: CSAKPMTGDTEAFF. For the CDR3, the DNA is TGCAGTGCTAAACCGATGACAGGGGACACTGAAGCTTTCTTT.